The rows below give T cell receptor beta chains drawn from one sample of a study of blood T cell repertoires in COVID-19. This table comes from immunoSEQ multiplex PCR, and its TCRdb copy is limited to in-frame clones, with some not included. The table has roughly 230,000 clones, more than 75% seen once; the top ten hold around 0.97%. Sequenced: peripheral blood. The receptor set was obtained from a man between 40 and 49 years old with acute or convalescent COVID-19. CDR3s include the opening cysteine and the closing phenylalanine or tryptophan. Each record gives: V gene, clone size, D gene, J gene, CDR3 length, CDR3 protein, CDR3 DNA. A D gene is named only where the DNA matches it firmly. Size is omitted from some rows. Given values are once, few, many or a class for expanded clones.

v_call: TRBV9
clone_size: -
d_call: TRBD2
j_call: TRBJ2-3
cdr3_length: 14
cdr3_aa: CASSVDGGADTQYF
cdr3_nt: TGTGCCAGCAGCGTAGACGGGGGGGCGGATACGCAGTATTTT

v_call: TRBV6-4
clone_size: once
d_call: -
j_call: TRBJ2-7
cdr3_length: 15
cdr3_aa: CASSELSRSSYEQYF
cdr3_nt: TGTGCCAGCAGTGAACTATCTAGGAGCTCCTACGAGCAGTACTTC

v_call: TRBV3-1/TRBV3-2
clone_size: -
d_call: -
j_call: TRBJ2-7
cdr3_length: 17
cdr3_aa: CASSQGKGANRLSEQYF
cdr3_nt: TGTGCCAGCAGCCAAGGGAAAGGGGCGAATCGTCTCTCCGAGCAGTACTTC

v_call: TRBV5-1
clone_size: few
d_call: TRBD1
j_call: TRBJ2-7
cdr3_length: 14
cdr3_aa: CASSLRTGGYEQYF
cdr3_nt: TGCGCCAGCAGCCTTCGGACAGGGGGCTACGAGCAGTACTTC

v_call: TRBV9
clone_size: -
d_call: -
j_call: TRBJ2-1
cdr3_length: 13
cdr3_aa: CASSAGAYNEQFF
cdr3_nt: TGTGCCAGCAGCGCGGGGGCCTACAATGAGCAGTTCTTC

v_call: TRBV7-9
clone_size: -
d_call: -
j_call: TRBJ1-4
cdr3_length: 13
cdr3_aa: CASSPFAGEKLFF
cdr3_nt: TGTGCCAGCAGCCCCTTTGCGGGAGAAAAACTGTTTTTT

v_call: TRBV19
clone_size: -
d_call: TRBD2
j_call: TRBJ2-3
cdr3_length: 15
cdr3_aa: CASTRLAGVTDTQYF
cdr3_nt: TGTGCCAGCACAAGACTAGCGGGGGTTACAGATACGCAGTATTTT

v_call: TRBV18
clone_size: -
d_call: -
j_call: TRBJ2-7
cdr3_length: 14
cdr3_aa: CASSQGGGRGEQYF
cdr3_nt: TGTGCCAGCTCACAAGGTGGGGGCAGGGGCGAGCAGTACTTC

v_call: TRBV10-3
clone_size: -
d_call: TRBD1
j_call: TRBJ2-3
cdr3_length: 16
cdr3_aa: CAISAMVKGAADTQYF
cdr3_nt: TGTGCCATCAGTGCGATGGTGAAGGGGGCAGCAGATACGCAGTATTTT

v_call: TRBV7-2
clone_size: -
d_call: TRBD1
j_call: TRBJ1-1
cdr3_length: 14
cdr3_aa: CASSPGQGRIGAFF
cdr3_nt: TGTGCCAGCAGCCCCGGACAGGGCCGAATCGGGGCTTTCTTT

v_call: TRBV18
clone_size: few
d_call: -
j_call: TRBJ1-4
cdr3_length: 13
cdr3_aa: CASSPTVNEKLFF
cdr3_nt: TGTGCCAGCTCACCGACAGTTAATGAAAAACTGTTTTTT

v_call: TRBV27
clone_size: -
d_call: TRBD2
j_call: TRBJ2-3
cdr3_length: 16
cdr3_aa: CASSLASGVITDTQYF
cdr3_nt: TGTGCCAGCAGTTTAGCTAGCGGGGTGATCACAGATACGCAGTATTTT

v_call: TRBV7-9
clone_size: few
d_call: -
j_call: TRBJ1-2
cdr3_length: 14
cdr3_aa: CASSQRQENYGYTF
cdr3_nt: TGTGCCAGCAGCCAGAGACAGGAAAACTATGGCTACACCTTC

v_call: TRBV4-2
clone_size: -
d_call: TRBD1
j_call: TRBJ2-5
cdr3_length: 15
cdr3_aa: CASSRFRDSQETQYF
cdr3_nt: TGTGCCAGCAGCCGCTTCCGGGACAGCCAAGAGACCCAGTACTTC

v_call: TRBV7-3
clone_size: few
d_call: -
j_call: TRBJ1-1
cdr3_length: 13
cdr3_aa: CASSAGVNTEAFF
cdr3_nt: TGTGCCAGCAGCGCCGGGGTCAACACTGAAGCTTTCTTT

v_call: TRBV6-5
clone_size: once
d_call: -
j_call: TRBJ1-5
cdr3_length: 15
cdr3_aa: CASSGFQGSNQPQHF
cdr3_nt: TGTGCCAGCAGCGGCTTCCAGGGGAGCAATCAGCCCCAGCATTTT

v_call: TRBV13
clone_size: once
d_call: -
j_call: TRBJ1-1
cdr3_length: 13
cdr3_aa: CASSSSTNTEAFF
cdr3_nt: TGTGCCAGCAGCTCCAGTACGAACACTGAAGCTTTCTTT

v_call: TRBV19
clone_size: -
d_call: TRBD1
j_call: TRBJ1-2
cdr3_length: 14
cdr3_aa: CASSPTGVNYGYTF
cdr3_nt: TGTGCCAGTAGTCCGACAGGGGTTAACTATGGCTACACCTTC

v_call: TRBV28
clone_size: -
d_call: TRBD1
j_call: TRBJ1-5
cdr3_length: 15
cdr3_aa: CASSVLGQDDQPQHF
cdr3_nt: TGTGCCAGCAGTGTCCTCGGACAGGACGATCAGCCCCAGCATTTT

v_call: TRBV15
clone_size: -
d_call: TRBD2
j_call: TRBJ2-1
cdr3_length: 18
cdr3_aa: CATSRARGTSALVNEQFF
cdr3_nt: TGTGCCACCAGCAGAGCGCGCGGGACTAGCGCCCTAGTAAATGAGCAGTTCTTC

v_call: TRBV9
clone_size: -
d_call: -
j_call: TRBJ1-2
cdr3_length: 13
cdr3_aa: CASSVVSGFGYTF
cdr3_nt: TGTGCCAGCAGCGTAGTTTCAGGGTTTGGCTACACCTTC

v_call: TRBV3-1/TRBV3-2
clone_size: -
d_call: TRBD1
j_call: TRBJ1-3
cdr3_length: 16
cdr3_aa: CASSHGTGGSGNTIYF
cdr3_nt: TGTGCCAGCAGCCACGGGACAGGGGGATCAGGAAACACCATATATTTT

v_call: TRBV5-4
clone_size: once
d_call: -
j_call: TRBJ1-1
cdr3_length: 14
cdr3_aa: CASSLAGRNTEAFF
cdr3_nt: TGTGCCAGCAGCTTGGCCGGTAGGAACACTGAAGCTTTCTTT

v_call: TRBV6-5
clone_size: -
d_call: -
j_call: TRBJ2-5
cdr3_length: 14
cdr3_aa: CASSYSPTQETQYF
cdr3_nt: TGTGCCAGCAGTTACTCGCCAACACAAGAGACCCAGTACTTC

v_call: TRBV5-1
clone_size: -
d_call: -
j_call: TRBJ1-3
cdr3_length: 19
cdr3_aa: CASSPGTLTTLISGNTIYF
cdr3_nt: TGCGCCAGCAGCCCAGGGACACTGACCACCCTTATCTCTGGAAACACCATATATTTT

v_call: TRBV9
clone_size: -
d_call: -
j_call: TRBJ1-5
cdr3_length: 14
cdr3_aa: CASSVGGGFQPQHF
cdr3_nt: TGTGCCAGCAGCGTGGGCGGGGGCTTTCAGCCCCAGCATTTT

v_call: TRBV19
clone_size: -
d_call: TRBD1
j_call: TRBJ1-4
cdr3_length: 13
cdr3_aa: CASSVLQGEKLFF
cdr3_nt: TGTGCCAGTAGTGTACTACAGGGGGAAAAACTGTTTTTT

v_call: TRBV6-1
clone_size: -
d_call: -
j_call: TRBJ1-5
cdr3_length: 13
cdr3_aa: CASSERGNQPQHF
cdr3_nt: TGTGCCAGCAGTGAAAGGGGAAATCAGCCCCAGCATTTT

v_call: TRBV19
clone_size: -
d_call: -
j_call: TRBJ1-6
cdr3_length: 13
cdr3_aa: CASNVRGDSPLHF
cdr3_nt: TGTGCCAGTAATGTCAGAGGAGATTCACCCCTCCACTTT

v_call: TRBV4-1
clone_size: few
d_call: -
j_call: TRBJ1-1
cdr3_length: 13
cdr3_aa: CASSQVTTPRAFF
cdr3_nt: TGCGCCAGCAGCCAAGTCACCACCCCACGGGCTTTCTTT

v_call: TRBV6-5
clone_size: -
d_call: TRBD2
j_call: TRBJ2-7
cdr3_length: 16
cdr3_aa: CASSYLASGDPYEQYF
cdr3_nt: TGTGCCAGCAGTTACTTGGCTAGCGGGGATCCCTACGAGCAGTACTTC

v_call: TRBV27
clone_size: -
d_call: -
j_call: TRBJ1-5
cdr3_length: 14
cdr3_aa: CASSSRGLFPPQHF
cdr3_nt: TGTGCCAGCAGTTCACGAGGACTGTTTCCGCCCCAGCATTTT

v_call: TRBV25-1
clone_size: -
d_call: -
j_call: TRBJ1-5
cdr3_length: 14
cdr3_aa: CASSEGLKNQPQHF
cdr3_nt: TGTGCCAGCAGTGAGGGACTCAAGAATCAGCCCCAGCATTTT

v_call: TRBV5-6
clone_size: -
d_call: TRBD1
j_call: TRBJ2-7
cdr3_length: 17
cdr3_aa: CASSLAYGTGGRYEQYF
cdr3_nt: TGTGCCAGCAGCTTGGCCTATGGGACAGGGGGCAGGTACGAGCAGTACTTC

v_call: TRBV5-4
clone_size: -
d_call: TRBD1
j_call: TRBJ1-1
cdr3_length: 16
cdr3_aa: CASFRGGLGGGTEAFF
cdr3_nt: TGTGCCAGTTTTCGAGGGGGCTTGGGTGGAGGCACTGAAGCTTTCTTT

v_call: TRBV25-1
clone_size: once
d_call: -
j_call: TRBJ1-1
cdr3_length: 14
cdr3_aa: CASSENIGNTEAFF
cdr3_nt: TGTGCCAGCAGTGAAAATATCGGGAACACTGAAGCTTTCTTT

v_call: TRBV12-3/TRBV12-4
clone_size: -
d_call: -
j_call: TRBJ1-5
cdr3_length: 13
cdr3_aa: CASSLTGSQPQHF
cdr3_nt: TGTGCCAGCAGTCTAACAGGGAGTCAGCCCCAGCATTTT